Below are 18 T cell receptor beta chains sequenced from a single sample in a study of T-cell memory formation after mild COVID-19. MiXCR, run by TCRdb on the 5' RACE reads, gives a single entry per CDR3 protein. Found here are around 310,000 distinct CDR3 sequences, 20% to 25% of them singletons; the top ten hold under 25%. Sequencing was performed on PBMCs or a T cell subset sorted from them (not recorded which). All receptors come from a man aged 18-30 years who had mild COVID-19 (a few samples of this study predate the infection). Cell type and time point are not known.

This clonotype has more than one count but fewer than ten. The rearrangement links TRBV6-5 to TRBJ2-1, with 10 bases identical to TRBD1. Germline lookup yields CDR1 MNHEY and CDR2 SVGAGI. The CDR3 extends over 14 amino acids. The trim removed 5 bases at V and 7 bases at J, leaving 5 bases unmatched. The CDR3 loop is CASSPGQGGNEQFF. In DNA form, the CDR3 reads TGTGCCAGCAGTCCTGGACAGGGGGGGAATGAGCAGTTCTTC.

The chain carries TRBV6-5 and TRBJ2-1, with 10 bases fitting TRBD2. Per germline, CDR1 MNHEY and CDR2 SVGAGI. V lost 5 bases, J lost 9 bases, and 13 bases stayed unmatched. The CDR3 covers 16 residues. In nucleotides, the CDR3 is TGTGCCAGCAGTAGCGGCCAGGGACTAGCGTGGAGTGAGCAGTTCTTC. It is translated as CASSSGQGLAWSEQFF.

This clonotype has only a few counts. This chain connects TRBV28 to TRBJ2-4, with 7 bases that match TRBD1. V lost 5 bases and J lost 7; bases outside the gene matches: 14. There are 16 residues in the CDR3. From germline, CDR1 is MDHEN and CDR2 SYDVKM. Written as DNA, the CDR3 is TGTGCCAGCAGTCTTCCGACAGGGCTCCAACGGAACATTCAGTACTTC. Translating it yields CASSLPTGLQRNIQYF.

V gene TRBV7-6 combines with J gene TRBJ2-3; no reliable D call. Germline V gene lookup returns CDR1 SGHVS and CDR2 FNYEAQ. V was trimmed by 2 bases and J by 3 bases, leaving 9 bases between them. This CDR3 comprises 14 residues. The CDR3, as DNA: TGTGCCAGCAGCTTAACACAACCAACAGATACGCAGTATTTT. Its protein is CASSLTQPTDTQYF.

A few counts support this clonotype. This chain uses TRBV7-2 with TRBJ2-5, with TRBD2 as a possible D gene (5 bases). Looked up from germline, CDR1 is SGHTA and CDR2 is FQGNSA. V dropped 1 base and J dropped 7 bases, with 10 bases sitting between them. This CDR3 comprises 13 residues. The CDR3 DNA sequence: TGTGCCAGCAGCTTAGATCTAGCAGGGACCCAGTACTTC. Translation: CASSLDLAGTQYF.

This chain links TRBV19 with TRBJ2-7; D gene unclear. Germline V gene data show CDR1 as LNHDA and CDR2 as SQIVND (reference sequence). The CDR3 is 14 residues long. Trimming removed 5 bases from V and 3 bases from J, with 14 bases in between. CDR3 nucleotides: TGTGCCAGTAGTTGGGCTATGGCAGACTACGAGCAGTACTTC. It is translated as CASSWAMADYEQYF.

The J gene is TRBJ1-2, the V gene TRBV9, with D perhaps matching TRBD1 (5 bases). Trimming took 0 bases from V and 4 from J, leaving 16 bases between them. In germline, CDR1 is SGDLS, CDR2 YYNGEE. CDR3 length: 16 amino acids. This chain's CDR3 is CASSVDGDRRAYGYTF. The CDR3 DNA follows: TGTGCCAGCAGCGTAGACGGGGACCGACGGGCCTATGGCTACACCTTC. Using reference TRBV9 and TRBJ1-2 for the parts outside the CDR3, the full variable domain is DSGVTQTPKHLITATGQRVTLRCSPRSGDLSVYWYQQSLDQGLQFLIQYYNGEERAKGNILERFSAQQFPDLHSELNLSSLELGDSALYFCASSVDGDRRAYGYTFGSGTRLTVV.

A few counts support this clonotype. The rearrangement joins TRBV20-1 to TRBJ2-7; TRBD1 aligns across 8 bases. This CDR3 comprises 14 residues. V trimming: 6 bases; J trimming: 3 bases; junction bases outside the gene matches: 10. Looked up from germline, CDR1 is DFQATT and CDR2 is SNEGSKA (reference sequence). The CDR3: CSATPPGGIYEQYF. As DNA, the CDR3 is TGCAGTGCCACTCCCCCAGGGGGCATCTACGAGCAGTACTTC.

The chain combines TRBV3-1 with TRBJ2-1, with no clear D. V lost 2 bases and J lost 12, with 14 bases in between. The length of the CDR3 is 13 residues. Germline lookup yields CDR1 LGHDT and CDR2 YNNKEL (reference sequence). DNA for the CDR3: TGTGCCAGCAGCCAACCCGTGCCTCTGGCGCAGTTCTTC. Amino acid sequence: CASSQPVPLAQFF.

This clonotype came up a few times. This chain joins TRBV11-2 and TRBJ2-3; D possibly corresponds to TRBD1 (6 bases). CDR1 SGHAT and CDR2 FQNNGV come from the germline V gene. With 4 bases removed from V and 2 bases from J, the gap between germline ends came to 13 bases. CDR3 size: 15 residues. The CDR3 loop is CASSSTGHHTDTQYF. DNA of the CDR3: TGTGCCAGCAGCTCGACGGGACACCACACAGATACGCAGTATTTT. Looking up the rest from reference TRBV11-2 and TRBJ2-3 gives the full variable domain: EAGVAQSPRYKIIEKRQSVAFWCNPISGHATLYWYQQILGQGPKLLIQFQNNGVVDDSQLPKDRFSAERLKGVDSTLKIQPAKLEDSAVYLCASSSTGHHTDTQYFGPGTRLTVL.

The V gene is TRBV7-9, the J gene TRBJ2-1; 9 nucleotides match TRBD1. Germline lookup yields CDR1 SEHNR and CDR2 FQNEAQ (reference sequence). Trimming at V came to 5 bases and at J to 3 bases, leaving 11 bases not matched to a gene. The length of the CDR3 is 17 residues. The CDR3 bases are TGTGCCAGCAGCCCGGGTTTGAGGACAGGGGACTACAATGAGCAGTTCTTC. It is translated as CASSPGLRTGDYNEQFF.

This chain joins TRBV11-1 and TRBJ2-1, with D maybe TRBD2 (5 bases). The CDR3 totals 13 residues. Germline assignment: CDR1 SGHAT and CDR2 FQDESV (reference sequence). Trimming removed 7 bases from V and 9 bases from J, with 16 bases in between. CDR3 sequence reads: CASTTKGVGEQFF. The CDR3 DNA follows: TGTGCCAGCACCACCAAGGGAGTGGGTGAGCAGTTCTTC.

V usage is TRBV3-1 and J usage is TRBJ2-1; 7 positions match TRBD1. CDR1 is LGHDT, CDR2 YNNKEL, per germline (reference sequence). The V segment lost 4 bases and the J segment 1 base; nucleotides outside the gene matches: 7. The CDR3 contains 16 residues. The CDR3 coding sequence is TGTGCCAGCAGCCGGAAGGGGGCAGGGTCCTACAATGAGCAGTTCTTC. This sequence encodes CASSRKGAGSYNEQFF.

In its sample, this clonotype was seen a few times. The chain has TRBV19 and TRBJ2-5; TRBD1 or TRBD2 may be the D gene (5 bases each). Trimming removed 4 bases from V and 6 bases from J, with 18 bases in between. There are 15 residues in the CDR3. CDR1 is LNHDA, CDR2 SQIVND, per germline (reference sequence). The CDR3 region has the DNA TGTGCCAGTAGTACTTACATTCATCCGGGGCAGACCCAGTACTTC. Protein product: CASSTYIHPGQTQYF.

This clonotype was recorded many times. The chain couples TRBV29-1 to TRBJ1-1; no firm D call. Germline-derived CDR1 and CDR2 are SQVTM and ANQGSEA. The V end was cut by 3 bases, the J end by 4 bases, with 15 bases between. The CDR3 loop spans 14 amino acids. In nucleotides, the CDR3 is TGCAGCGTTGACGGTTGGGGAGTGGGCACTGAAGCTTTCTTT. The encoded protein is CSVDGWGVGTEAFF.

This clonotype has more than one count but fewer than ten. The chain couples TRBV3-1 to TRBJ1-5; 7 nucleotides agree with TRBD1. CDR1 is LGHDT and CDR2 is YNNKEL in the germline V gene (reference sequence). V trimming: 1 base; J trimming: 4 bases; junction bases outside the gene matches: 4. The CDR3 length is 15 residues. The CDR3 sequence: CASSQVPTGNQPQHF. The CDR3, as DNA: TGTGCCAGCAGCCAAGTGCCGACAGGGAATCAGCCCCAGCATTTT.

The rearrangement links TRBV5-1 to TRBJ2-7; D is uncertain. V shed 4 bases and J shed 3 bases, with 20 bases lying between them. Germline CDR1 reads SGHRS; CDR2 reads YFSETQ. The CDR3 runs to 16 residues. The CDR3 DNA sequence: TGCGCCAGCAGCGCCGGTGACATAGCCCATTACTACGAGCAGTACTTC. This gives the protein CASSAGDIAHYYEQYF.

This clonotype was recorded a few times. The chain employs TRBV20-1 and TRBJ2-2; TRBD2 matches 12 bases. Per germline, CDR1 DFQATT and CDR2 SNEGSKA (reference sequence). The trim removed 5 bases at V and 6 bases at J, leaving 4 bases unmatched. The length of the CDR3 is 14 residues. The CDR3 region is CSAPLAGGPGELFF. The CDR3 region has the DNA TGCAGTGCTCCCCTAGCGGGGGGGCCCGGGGAGCTGTTTTTT.